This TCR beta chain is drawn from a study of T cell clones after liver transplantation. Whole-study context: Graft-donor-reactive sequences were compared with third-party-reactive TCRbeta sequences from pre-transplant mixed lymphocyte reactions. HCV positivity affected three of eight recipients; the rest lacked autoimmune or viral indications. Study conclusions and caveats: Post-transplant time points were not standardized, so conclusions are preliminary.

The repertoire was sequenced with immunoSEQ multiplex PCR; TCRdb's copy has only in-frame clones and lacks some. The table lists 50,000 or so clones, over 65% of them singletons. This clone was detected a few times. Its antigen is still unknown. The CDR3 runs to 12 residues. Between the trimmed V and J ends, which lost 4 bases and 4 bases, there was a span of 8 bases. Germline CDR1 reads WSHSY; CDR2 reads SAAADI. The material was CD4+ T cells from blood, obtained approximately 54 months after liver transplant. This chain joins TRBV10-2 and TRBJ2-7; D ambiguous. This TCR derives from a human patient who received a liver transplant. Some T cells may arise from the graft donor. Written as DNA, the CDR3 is TGCGCCAGCAGTGGGCGTACGTACGAGCAGTACTTC. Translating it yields CASSGRTYEQYF.